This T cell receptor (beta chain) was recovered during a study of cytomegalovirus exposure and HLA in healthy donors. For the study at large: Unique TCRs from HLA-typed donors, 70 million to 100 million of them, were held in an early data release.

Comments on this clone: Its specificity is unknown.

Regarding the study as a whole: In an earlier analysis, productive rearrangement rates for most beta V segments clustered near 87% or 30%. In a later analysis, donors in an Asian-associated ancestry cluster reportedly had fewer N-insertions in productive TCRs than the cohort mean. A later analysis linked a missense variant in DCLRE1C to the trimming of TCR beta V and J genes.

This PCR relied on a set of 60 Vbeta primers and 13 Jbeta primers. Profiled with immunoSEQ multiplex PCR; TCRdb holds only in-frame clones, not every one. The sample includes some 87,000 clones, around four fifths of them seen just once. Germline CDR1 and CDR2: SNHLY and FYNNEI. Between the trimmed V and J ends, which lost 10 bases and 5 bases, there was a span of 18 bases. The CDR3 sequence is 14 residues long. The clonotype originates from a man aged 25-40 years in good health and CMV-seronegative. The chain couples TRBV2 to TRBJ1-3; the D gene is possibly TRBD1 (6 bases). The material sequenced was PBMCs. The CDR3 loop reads CATQDSPGRNTIYF. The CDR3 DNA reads TGTGCCACCCAGGACAGCCCAGGGAGAAACACCATATATTTT.